This T cell receptor (beta chain) was documented in a study of blood T cell repertoires in COVID-19 (TCRdb year 2020). Broadly, across the study: Samples from collaborators originated in the United States, Italy and Spain and spanned both the acute and convalescent phases of COVID-19. The material from the prospective study consisted of cDNA or gDNA derived from T cells, B-cell-depleted T cells, or PBMCs. Deeply sampled blood TCRbeta repertoires from subjects exposed to, actively infected with, or recovered from COVID-19 were included in the dataset. A freely available public database, intended as a resource for researchers studying the immune response to SARS-CoV-2, is where the repertoires were released. Samples came from the ongoing ImmuneRACE study (first 160 participants) plus 1,254 subjects from 6 global collaborators. Sample metadata almost always included a de-identified subject ID, COVID-19 status, age in years and sex. Where available, HLA class I and class II types were taken from metadata supplied by the sample provider and were not determined by assay-based typing.

The immunoSEQ Assay, a bias-controlled multiplex PCR, was used to amplify TCRbeta CDR3 regions from genomic DNA. Per the source publication's procedure: Nucleated cell counts per sample were estimated from amplification of reference gene primers within the assay. Sequence reads were collapsed and filtered to measure the absolute abundance of every unique TCRbeta CDR3 rearrangement. For each sample, productive Simpson clonality was calculated as the square root of Simpson's diversity index across productive rearrangements. TCRdb stores this immuneACCESS table with in-frame sequences only. Part of the clones is absent; in the studies checked, under half of the shortfall reflects unresolved V genes, and no reason is known for the rest. That table supplies the V and J calls and clone size; D and trimming were determined from the DNA. For this sample the table gives roughly 100,000 clones, of which about 90% were detected only once. The ten largest clonotypes hold roughly 4.2% of the sample.

One collaborating source in Seattle enrolled patients during active infection and followed them longitudinally through the course of disease. Collaborating institutions collected whole blood in K2EDTA tubes following their own protocols. For TCRbeta analysis, collaborators shipped samples in one of three forms: frozen whole blood, isolated PBMCs, or DNA extracted from either of those sample types. Remarks on this clone: Its antigen specificity is not known. No much larger clone exists at a distance of one base, and base qualities are not known.

From its cysteine to its phenylalanine, the CDR3 spans 16 amino acids. The CDR3 DNA has 48 bases and is translated from base 1. In the germline V gene, CDR1 corresponds to SNHLY and CDR2 to FYNNEI. V loses 5 bases at its end and J loses 3 bases; junction bases beyond the gene matches: 7. The full study reports these points: The amount of clinical and demographic metadata varied by source and participant and was provided uncurated.

Sequencing was carried out using peripheral blood. In this chain, TRBV2 is recombined with TRBJ2-1; the junction holds 10 bases that match TRBD1. This clonotype was obtained from a human donor with COVID-19, enrolled during active disease. The donor label of this sample is uncertain. The CDR3 sequence is CASSYTGTGVYNEQFF. The DNA sequence is TGTGCCAGCAGTTATACCGGGACAGGGGTCTACAATGAGCAGTTCTTC.